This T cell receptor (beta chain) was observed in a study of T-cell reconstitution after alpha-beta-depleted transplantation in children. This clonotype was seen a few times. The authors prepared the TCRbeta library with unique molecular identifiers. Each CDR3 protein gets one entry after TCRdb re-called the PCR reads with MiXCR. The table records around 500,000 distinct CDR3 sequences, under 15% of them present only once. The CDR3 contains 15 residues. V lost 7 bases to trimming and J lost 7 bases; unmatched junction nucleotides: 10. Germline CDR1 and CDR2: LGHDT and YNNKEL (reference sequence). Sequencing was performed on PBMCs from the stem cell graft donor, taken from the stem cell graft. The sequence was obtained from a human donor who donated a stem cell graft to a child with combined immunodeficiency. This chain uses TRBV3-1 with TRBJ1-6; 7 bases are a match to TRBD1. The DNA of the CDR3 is TGTGCCAGCACCGGGACGCGAGGGGGCAATTCACCCCTCCACTTT. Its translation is CASTGTRGGNSPLHF.